The 24 T cell receptor beta chains below come from one sample, sequenced in a study of cytomegalovirus exposure and HLA in healthy donors. The PCR employed 60 Vbeta primers together with 13 Jbeta primers. Sequencing used immunoSEQ multiplex PCR; TCRdb keeps in-frame clones, though not all of them. The data hold tens of thousands of clones, with over 65% observed a single time. Sequenced input: PBMCs. These receptor sequences come from a woman aged 35 to 49 in good health and CMV-seropositive.

This chain links TRBV19 with TRBJ2-3; 7 bases are shared with TRBD2. With V trimmed by 3 bases and J by 0 bases, 3 bases remained unmatched. Germline CDR1 is LNHDA and CDR2 is SQIVND (reference sequence). The length of the CDR3 is 15 residues. The CDR3 sequence is CASSILAASTDTQYF. CDR3 sequence (DNA): TGTGCCAGTAGTATCCTAGCGGCTAGCACAGATACGCAGTATTTT.

The sample holds one count of this clone. The chain links TRBV5-1 to TRBJ2-5; TRBD1 matches 8 bases. The junction had 7 bases not matched to a gene; V was cut back by 4 bases and J by 2 bases. Germline V gene sequence: CDR1 SGHRS, CDR2 YFSETQ. The CDR3 sequence is 15 residues long. The CDR3 sequence is CASSGGQGAQETQYF. For the CDR3, the DNA is TGCGCCAGCAGCGGAGGACAGGGCGCACAAGAGACCCAGTACTTC.

The chain carries TRBV7-8 and TRBJ2-7; D is perhaps TRBD2 (5 bases). The V end was cut by 7 bases, the J end by 2 bases, with 9 bases between. CDR1 is SGHVS, CDR2 FQNEAQ, per germline. The CDR3 is 12 residues long. CDR3 sequence: CASTLGAYEQYF. The CDR3 DNA is TGTGCCAGCACATTGGGAGCCTACGAGCAGTACTTC.

V is TRBV19 and J is TRBJ2-3, with 9 bases aligning to TRBD2. The CDR3 is 15 amino acids. With 5 bases clipped from V and 0 bases from J, the junction kept 3 bases outside the gene matches. The germline V gene has CDR1 LNHDA and CDR2 SQIVND (reference sequence). CDR3 protein: CASSGSGSSTDTQYF. Here the CDR3 DNA reads TGTGCCAGTAGTGGTAGCGGGAGCAGCACAGATACGCAGTATTTT.

The chain employs TRBV6-5 and TRBJ1-2; 7 positions match TRBD1. The V gene end was trimmed by 6 bases and the J gene end by 4 bases; junction bases not matched to a gene: 8. The CDR3 has 14 amino acids. The germline V gene has CDR1 MNHEY and CDR2 SVGAGI. The CDR3 loop reads CASRGGSVGYGYTF. The CDR3 nucleotides read TGTGCCAGCAGAGGGGGCTCCGTGGGCTATGGCTACACCTTC.

The chain couples TRBV27 to TRBJ2-1, with D possibly TRBD2 on 6 matching bases. Germline V gene sequence: CDR1 MNHEY, CDR2 SMNVEV (reference sequence). The CDR3 runs to 15 residues. Trimming cost V 1 base and J 4 bases, with 11 bases left between them. The DNA for the CDR3 is TGTGCCAGCAGTTTATGGCGGGGAGGTTACAATGAGCAGTTCTTC. Translating it yields CASSLWRGGYNEQFF.

The chain has TRBV18 and TRBJ2-1, with D perhaps TRBD2 (6 bases). Germline V gene sequence: CDR1 KGHSH, CDR2 LQKENI. V lost 4 bases and J 8 bases, leaving 15 bases between the germline ends. CDR3 length equals 14 residues. The CDR3 loop reads CASSLGTSFDEQFF. The CDR3 bases are TGTGCCAGCTCACTCGGCACTAGCTTCGATGAGCAGTTCTTC.

The sample holds a few counts of this clone. The chain carries TRBV11-2 and TRBJ2-1; a possible D gene is TRBD1 (5 bases). Germline lookup yields CDR1 SGHAT and CDR2 FQNNGV. The CDR3 covers 13 residues. V was trimmed by 3 bases and J by 7 bases, leaving 10 bases between them. The CDR3 here is CASSFGSGNEQFF. DNA of the CDR3: TGTGCCAGCAGCTTTGGTTCAGGGAATGAGCAGTTCTTC.

The chain carries TRBV19 and TRBJ1-2; weak D call: TRBD1 (5 bases). From germline, CDR1 is LNHDA and CDR2 SQIVND (reference sequence). The CDR3 contains 13 residues. V was shortened by 7 bases and J by 8 bases, with 17 bases between the two germline ends. The CDR3 coding sequence is TGTGCCAGTACCCGAAGAGCGGGGGGAGGCTACACCTTC. Amino acids: CASTRRAGGGYTF.

The gene calls are TRBV30 and TRBJ2-2, with TRBD2 matching over 7 bases. Germline V lookup: CDR1 GTSNPN, CDR2 SVGIG (reference sequence). The CDR3 runs to 15 residues. The V and J ends lost 3 bases and 8 bases, in that order; junction bases with no gene match: 12. The chain's CDR3 is CAWSGGSGLSGELFF. CDR3 sequence (DNA): TGTGCCTGGAGCGGGGGGTCTGGTTTATCGGGGGAGCTGTTTTTT.

The V call is TRBV5-4, the J call TRBJ2-7; perhaps TRBD2 as D (5 bases). Trimming left V 1 base short and J 6 bases short, with 17 bases between. Germline CDR1 reads SGHNT; CDR2 reads YYREEE (reference sequence). The CDR3 extends over 15 amino acids. The CDR3 nucleotides are TGTGCCAGCAGCTTGCCCGGACGGGGAAGTGGCGAGCAGTACTTC. Residues: CASSLPGRGSGEQYF. Complete variable domain (other parts from reference TRBV5-4 and TRBJ2-7): ETGVTQSPTHLIKTRGQQVTLRCSSQSGHNTVSWYQQALGQGPQFIFQYYREEENGRGNFPPRFSGLQFPNYSSELNVNALELDDSALYLCASSLPGRGSGEQYFGPGTRLTVT.

The chain couples TRBV27 to TRBJ2-3; TRBD1 is a possible D gene (5 bases). CDR1 MNHEY and CDR2 SMNVEV come from the germline V gene (reference sequence). CDR3 length: 14 amino acids. The V gene lost 4 bases and the J gene lost 4 bases, with 12 bases spanning the gap. CDR3 nucleotide sequence: TGTGCCAGCAGTTCCCAGGGTTGGCCAGATACGCAGTATTTT. Protein: CASSSQGWPDTQYF.

The CDR3 spells CASSQGGAGQPQHF. CDR3 nucleotide sequence: TGTGCCAGCAGCCAAGGGGGCGCGGGACAGCCCCAGCATTTT. This chain joins TRBV7-3 and TRBJ1-5, with TRBD1 identical over 7 bases. Germline V lookup: CDR1 SGHTA, CDR2 FQGTGA. The CDR3 has 14 amino acids. V dropped 5 bases and J dropped 7; count of bases not matched to a gene: 8. Based on the CDR3 plus reference TRBV7-3 and TRBJ1-5, the full variable domain is GAGVSQTPSNKVTEKGKYVELRCDPISGHTALYWYRQSLGQGPEFLIYFQGTGAADDSGLPNDRFFAVRPEGSVSTLKIQRTERGDSAVYLCASSQGGAGQPQHFGDGTRLSIL.

The chain carries TRBV6-1 and TRBJ2-6, with D perhaps matching TRBD2 (5 bases). The CDR3 length is 16 residues. Trimming removed 1 base from V and 3 bases from J, with 10 bases in between. Germline V gene data show CDR1 as MNHNS and CDR2 as SASEGT. CDR3 region: CASSEVAGSGANVLTF. The CDR3 DNA sequence: TGTGCCAGCAGTGAAGTGGCGGGTAGTGGGGCCAACGTCCTGACTTTC.

This chain joins TRBV7-6 and TRBJ2-1; 12 bases are shared with TRBD2. The CDR3 sequence is 16 residues long. CDR1 is SGHVS, CDR2 FNYEAQ, per germline. Trimming at V came to 5 bases and at J to 1 base, leaving 3 bases not matched to a gene. As DNA, the CDR3 is TGTGCCAGCAGCCCGACTAGCGGGAGTTCCTACAATGAGCAGTTCTTC. Protein sequence: CASSPTSGSSYNEQFF.

Only a few counts were recorded for this clone. V gene TRBV4-3 combines with J gene TRBJ1-4; D is undetermined. The CDR3 has 19 amino acids. Germline values: CDR1 LGHNA, CDR2 YSLEER. V was clipped by 0 bases and J by 0 bases, with 17 bases between them. DNA of the CDR3: TGCGCCAGCAGCCAAGATCTTAACAGCTTGATTGCAACTAATGAAAAACTGTTTTTT. Residues: CASSQDLNSLIATNEKLFF.

Remarks on this clone: One end of the junction varies from germline; a read error may be responsible. This rearrangement joins TRBV7-7 to TRBJ2-1; TRBD1 matches at 10 bases. This CDR3 region has 15 residues. Germline assignment: CDR1 SSHAT and CDR2 FNYEAQ (reference sequence). The CDR3 DNA follows: TGTGCTAGCAGCTCCGGGACAGGGGTCCACAATGAGCAGTTCTTC. Translated: CASSSGTGVHNEQFF.

J is TRBJ1-1 and V is TRBV4-3, with 7 bases that match TRBD1. CDR1 and CDR2 (germline): LGHNA, YSLEER. With 3 bases clipped from V and 5 bases from J, the junction kept 9 bases outside the gene matches. This CDR3 is 15 amino acids long. CDR3: CASSQGTVGTTEAFF. The CDR3 nucleotides are TGCGCCAGCAGCCAGGGGACAGTGGGCACGACTGAAGCTTTCTTT.

This clone was recorded once. The rearrangement links TRBV4-2 to TRBJ2-7; 13 nucleotides align to TRBD2. Germline CDR1 and CDR2: LGHNA and YNFKEQ. The CDR3 runs 19 residues. V trimming: 4 bases; J trimming: 2 bases; junction bases outside the gene matches: 14. CDR3 DNA sequence: TGTGCCAGCAGCCGAGAACTAGCGGGAGGGCCGGGTACCGCCTACGAGCAGTACTTC. It encodes CASSRELAGGPGTAYEQYF.

V usage is TRBV7-9 and J usage is TRBJ1-4; possible D gene TRBD1, 5 bases. CDR1 and CDR2 (germline): SEHNR, FQNEAQ (reference sequence). Trimming took 5 bases from V and 1 from J, leaving 14 bases between them. The CDR3 extends over 16 amino acids. In DNA, the CDR3 is TGTGCCAGCAGCAAAGTTATCGACAGAACTAATGAAAAACTGTTTTTT. Amino acid sequence: CASSKVIDRTNEKLFF.

The count of this clone is one. V usage is TRBV7-9 and J usage is TRBJ2-3; D unresolved. Germline V CDR1 and CDR2: SEHNR, FQNEAQ (reference sequence). The CDR3 consists of 15 residues. V was cut by 1 base and J by 1 base, with 9 bases left in between. The CDR3 nucleotides are TGTGCCAGCAGCTTAGGGGTTCAGGGCACAGATACGCAGTATTTT. Translated: CASSLGVQGTDTQYF.

This clone was seen more than once but under ten times. The chain joins TRBV6-5 to TRBJ2-1; a possible D gene is TRBD2 (6 bases). This CDR3 comprises 16 residues. The germline V and J ends were trimmed by 0 bases and 5 bases, with 14 bases remaining between them. The germline CDR1 and CDR2 sequences are MNHEY and SVGAGI. This chain's CDR3 is CASSYSRSGVHNEQFF. DNA of the CDR3: TGTGCCAGCAGTTACTCGAGATCGGGGGTCCACAATGAGCAGTTCTTC.

Of note for this clone: Other DNA sequences in the sample encode the same CDR3. V gene TRBV7-9 combines with J gene TRBJ2-7; TRBD2 matches 7 bases. This CDR3 comprises 15 residues. Germline lookup yields CDR1 SEHNR and CDR2 FQNEAQ (reference sequence). V lost 5 bases, J lost 2 bases, and 9 bases stayed unmatched. CDR3 protein: CASSPSRGLTYEQYF. CDR3 nucleotides: TGTGCCAGCAGCCCTTCGCGGGGGTTAACCTACGAGCAGTACTTC.

This clone was counted a single time. V usage is TRBV18 and J usage is TRBJ2-1; maybe TRBD2 (5 bases). Germline values: CDR1 KGHSH, CDR2 LQKENI. This CDR3 spans 13 amino acids. Trimming took off 6 bases at V and 4 bases at J, with 10 bases between the two ends. The CDR3 region has the DNA TGTGCCAGCTCGGACGGGATATACAATGAGCAGTTCTTC. This codes for CASSDGIYNEQFF. The full variable domain, rest sourced from reference TRBV18 and TRBJ2-1, is NAGVMQNPRHLVRRRGQEARLRCSPMKGHSHVYWYRQLPEEGLKFMVYLQKENIIDESGMPKERFSAEFPKEGPSILRIQQVVRGDSAAYFCASSDGIYNEQFFGPGTRLTVL.